The next 31 T cell receptor beta chains were all read from a single sample in a study of blood T cell repertoires in COVID-19. Generated by immunoSEQ multiplex PCR, the TCRdb table keeps only in-frame clones and is missing some. This sample has around 200,000 clones; about 86% occur once, and the top ten carry roughly 2.9%. Sequences were obtained from peripheral blood. These TCRs come from a man in his fifties or sixties with active or convalescent COVID-19.

This chain joins TRBV9 and TRBJ2-7, with 10 bases matching TRBD2. Germline V gene data show CDR1 as SGDLS and CDR2 as YYNGEE. CDR3 length equals 15 residues. J lost 4 bases, V lost 4 bases, and 8 bases had no gene match. The CDR3 DNA is TGTGCCAGCAGCCCCAGCGGGAGGGCCTGGTACGAGCAGTACTTC. It yields the protein CASSPSGRAWYEQYF.

V and J are TRBV7-2 and TRBJ1-3, with TRBD1 as a possible D gene (6 bases). V lost 2 bases and J 1 base, leaving 21 bases between the germline ends. The CDR3 spans 19 residues. The germline CDR1 and CDR2 sequences are SGHTA and FQGNSA. The CDR3: CASSLKPWVRGQSGNTIYF. The CDR3 region has the DNA TGTGCCAGCAGCTTAAAACCCTGGGTCAGGGGTCAGTCTGGAAACACCATATATTTT.

CDR3 region: CASSSLPDRGHGYTF. CDR3 bases: TGTGCCAGCAGCTCCCTACCCGACAGGGGTCATGGCTACACCTTC. The chain has TRBV5-7 and TRBJ1-2, with 8 bases identical to TRBD1. TRBV5-7 is classed as an ORF, of uncertain function. Unmatched junction bases numbered 10, after V lost 3 bases and J lost 6 bases. The CDR3 spans 15 residues.

Written as DNA, the CDR3 is TGTGCCAGCAGCTTAGGCCCCTCAAGGGGCCAAACGGCCAATCAGCCCCAGCATTTT. Amino acids: CASSLGPSRGQTANQPQHF. The chain recombines TRBV7-8 with TRBJ1-5, with a weak D call TRBD1 (5 bases). Germline-derived CDR1 and CDR2 are SGHVS and FQNEAQ. V was trimmed by 1 base and J by 3 bases, leaving 22 bases between them. This CDR3 has 19 amino acids.

This clone was picked up a small number of times. This CDR3 reads CATSQSGQGRYEQYF. The CDR3 coding sequence is TGTGCCACCAGCCAGTCGGGACAGGGCCGCTACGAGCAGTACTTC. The rearrangement uses TRBV24-1 and TRBJ2-7, with 9 positions matching TRBD1. This CDR3 is built from 15 residues. Trimming removed 7 bases from V and 3 bases from J; junction bases left unmatched: 9. Germline V gene data show CDR1 as KGHDR and CDR2 as SFDVKD.

The chain is built from TRBV19 and TRBJ1-5, with D maybe TRBD1 (5 bases). Germline V lookup: CDR1 LNHDA, CDR2 SQIVND (reference sequence). This CDR3 region has 14 residues. With 9 bases removed from V and 7 bases from J, the gap between germline ends came to 19 bases. The DNA of the CDR3 is TGTGCCAGCTCCTACAGGCCCCCGAGACAGCCCCAGCATTTT. Translated: CASSYRPPRQPQHF. Based on the CDR3 plus reference TRBV19 and TRBJ1-5, the full variable domain is DGGITQSPKYLFRKEGQNVTLSCEQNLNHDAMYWYRQDPGQGLRLIYYSQIVNDFQKGDIAEGYSVSREKKESFPLTVTSAQKNPTAFYLCASSYRPPRQPQHFGDGTRLSIL.

The chain joins TRBV24-1 to TRBJ2-2; 10 bases map to TRBD1. Unmatched junction bases numbered 5, after V lost 6 bases and J lost 2 bases. The germline V gene has CDR1 KGHDR and CDR2 SFDVKD. CDR3 size: 16 residues. The CDR3, as DNA: TGTGCCACCAGTCTTGGGGACAGGGGAAACACCGGGGAGCTGTTTTTT. Translating gives CATSLGDRGNTGELFF.

This clone was observed once. The chain is built from TRBV11-2 and TRBJ1-2; 12 bases line up with TRBD1. J lost 8 bases, V lost 7 bases, and 14 bases had no gene match. The CDR3 covers 16 residues. The V gene's germline CDR1 is SGHAT and CDR2 FQNNGV. CDR3 bases: TGTGCCAGCAAGGCCCGGGGGGACAGGGGGCGCGGAGGCTACACCTTC. It is translated as CASKARGDRGRGGYTF.

V gene TRBV3-1 (or the pseudogene TRBV3-2) combines with J gene TRBJ2-4, with a possible D match to TRBD2 (5 bases). The CDR3 spans 16 residues. V gave up 1 base and J gave up 1 base, with 11 bases separating them. Looked up from germline, CDR1 is LGHDT and CDR2 is YNNKEL (reference sequence). The CDR3 region is CASSQAPTGAKNIQYF. In nucleotides, the CDR3 is TGTGCCAGCAGCCAAGCCCCCACGGGGGCCAAAAACATTCAGTACTTC.

In its sample, this clone was seen a few times. The V call is TRBV5-1, the J call TRBJ2-5, with a possible D match to TRBD2 (6 bases). This CDR3 comprises 13 residues. The V and J ends lost 4 bases and 5 bases respectively, with 12 bases between them. Looked up from germline, CDR1 is SGHRS and CDR2 is YFSETQ. The CDR3 nucleotides are TGCGCCAGCAGCGGGGGGAGTTGGGAGACCCAGTACTTC. Translation gives CASSGGSWETQYF.

This chain links TRBV7-9 with TRBJ2-1, with 11 bases that match TRBD2. Germline CDR1 and CDR2: SEHNR and FQNEAQ (reference sequence). V gave up 5 bases and J gave up 12 bases; unmatched junction bases: 6. The CDR3 has 13 residues. CDR3 protein: CASSETSGTPQFF. Written as DNA, the CDR3 is TGTGCCAGCAGCGAGACTAGCGGGACGCCGCAGTTCTTC.

The chain links TRBV10-3 to TRBJ1-1; the D is unclear. The V end was cut by 6 bases, the J end by 1 base, with 15 bases between. CDR3 length: 15 amino acids. Germline CDR1 is ENHRY and CDR2 is SYGVKD. In DNA, the CDR3 is TGTGCCATCAGGGGGAAAAGTCGGGGGAACACTGAAGCTTTCTTT. Its protein is CAIRGKSRGNTEAFF.

The chain couples TRBV27 to TRBJ2-7, with D unclear. From germline, CDR1 is MNHEY and CDR2 SMNVEV (reference sequence). V shed 3 bases and J shed 3 bases, with 9 bases lying between them. CDR3 length: 13 residues. CDR3 in amino acids: CASSLSASYEQYF. In DNA form, the CDR3 reads TGTGCCAGCAGTTTGTCGGCTAGCTACGAGCAGTACTTC.

This chain uses TRBV7-2 with TRBJ2-3; TRBD2 matches at 10 bases. Trimming removed 2 bases from V and 2 bases from J; junction bases left unmatched: 7. Germline CDR1 and CDR2: SGHTA and FQGNSA. This CDR3 has 17 residues. Here the CDR3 reads CASSLSGGVWDTDTQYF. The CDR3 DNA sequence: TGTGCCAGCAGCTTAAGCGGGGGGGTATGGGACACAGATACGCAGTATTTT. Full variable domain (remainder filled in from reference TRBV7-2 and TRBJ2-3): GAGVSQSPSNKVTEKGKDVELRCDPISGHTALYWYRQSLGQGLEFLIYFQGNSAPDKSGLPSDRFSAERTGGSVSTLTIQRTQQEDSAVYLCASSLSGGVWDTDTQYFGPGTRLTVL.

This chain connects TRBV4-1 to TRBJ1-3; possibly TRBD1 for D (5 bases). Trimming shortened V by 0 bases and J by 9 bases, and 18 bases separated the two germline ends. Looked up from germline, CDR1 is MGHRA and CDR2 is YSYEKL. CDR3 length: 16 residues. CDR3 region: CASSQEGRVVSGTIYF. DNA of the CDR3: TGCGCCAGCAGCCAAGAAGGCAGGGTGGTTAGTGGCACCATATATTTT.

The chain combines TRBV11-3 with TRBJ2-6; D gene unclear. The V end lost 4 bases, the J end lost 1 base, and 5 bases lay between the germline ends. This CDR3 has 14 amino acids. Germline-derived CDR1 and CDR2 are SGHNT and YENEEA. The CDR3 sequence is CASSSRSGANVLTF. Written as DNA, the CDR3 is TGTGCCAGCAGCTCGAGGTCTGGGGCCAACGTCCTGACTTTC. The full variable domain, completed using reference TRBV11-3 and TRBJ2-6, is EAGVVQSPRYKIIEKKQPVAFWCNPISGHNTLYWYLQNLGQGPELLIRYENEEAVDDSQLPKDRFSAERLKGVDSTLKIQPAELGDSAVYLCASSSRSGANVLTFGAGSRLTVL.

The chain joins TRBV28 to TRBJ2-7, with D possibly being TRBD2 (6 bases). Trimming stripped 6 bases from V and 1 base from J, with 25 bases between. Germline V gene lookup returns CDR1 MDHEN and CDR2 SYDVKM. CDR3 length: 18 residues. CDR3 in DNA: TGTGCCAGCAGCTCCGTCAGCGGGCCGGGAGCACAATCCTACGAGCAGTACTTC. It is translated as CASSSVSGPGAQSYEQYF. The full variable domain, completed using reference TRBV28 and TRBJ2-7, is DVKVTQSSRYLVKRTGEKVFLECVQDMDHENMFWYRQDPGLGLRLIYFSYDVKMKEKGDIPEGYSVSREKKERFSLILESASTNQTSMYLCASSSVSGPGAQSYEQYFGPGTRLTVT.

The chain couples TRBV12-3 or TRBV12-4 to TRBJ1-6; a possible D gene is TRBD1 (6 bases). The CDR3 covers 13 residues. Deletions cut 3 bases from V and 12 bases from J, with 12 bases between. The CDR3 spells CASSLGNRVPLHF. CDR3 nucleotides: TGTGCCAGCAGTTTGGGCAACAGGGTACCCCTCCACTTT.

The V call is TRBV24-1, the J call TRBJ2-1, with 15 bases aligning to TRBD2. This CDR3 is 15 amino acids long. Germline CDR1 and CDR2: KGHDR and SFDVKD. V lost 3 bases to trimming and J lost 10 bases; unmatched junction nucleotides: 3. DNA of the CDR3: TGTGCCACCAGTGATCGTGGACTAGCGGGAGGGGAGCAGTTCTTC. Amino acid sequence: CATSDRGLAGGEQFF.

The chain is built from TRBV10-3 and TRBJ1-5; 7 bases fit TRBD1. The CDR3 is 16 residues long. Per the germline V gene, CDR1 is ENHRY and CDR2 is SYGVKD. The ends lost 0 bases at V and 7 bases at J; junction bases unmatched: 9. CDR3 region: CAISESQSGGGQPQHF. CDR3 in DNA: TGTGCCATCAGTGAGTCTCAGTCAGGGGGTGGCCAGCCCCAGCATTTT.

The rearrangement uses TRBV5-4 and TRBJ2-7; tentative D call: TRBD2 (6 bases). Trimming removed 1 base from V and 7 bases from J, with 12 bases in between. The germline V gene encodes CDR1 SGHNT and CDR2 YYREEE (reference sequence). The CDR3 runs 13 residues. The CDR3 sequence is CASSLPAGGEQYF. The CDR3 DNA is TGTGCCAGCAGCTTGCCCGCCGGGGGTGAGCAGTACTTC.

V gene TRBV12-3 or TRBV12-4 combines with J gene TRBJ2-3; the D is unclear. V lost 8 bases, J lost 5 bases, and 8 bases lay in between. There are 11 residues in the CDR3. In nucleotides, the CDR3 is TGTGCCAGCTCCCTTCTAGATACGCAGTATTTT. This translates into CASSLLDTQYF.

The chain links TRBV18 to TRBJ2-3; TRBD2 matches at 7 bases. J was trimmed by 1 base and V by 1 base; bases with no gene match: 11. The CDR3 extends over 18 amino acids. Germline V CDR1 and CDR2: KGHSH, LQKENI. The CDR3 DNA follows: TGTGCCAGCTCACCACTGTATGGGGGGGAAGGAGGCACAGATACGCAGTATTTT. Protein: CASSPLYGGEGGTDTQYF.

The chain recombines TRBV28 with TRBJ1-2; perhaps TRBD1 as D (6 bases). CDR1 MDHEN and CDR2 SYDVKM come from the germline V gene. This CDR3 is built from 17 residues. V was clipped by 1 base and J by 0 bases, with 15 bases between them. Written as DNA, the CDR3 is TGTGCCAGCAGTTTATTAGATAGGACAGCCACTAACTATGGCTACACCTTC. Residues: CASSLLDRTATNYGYTF.

V and J are TRBV19 and TRBJ2-3; D possibly corresponds to TRBD2 (6 bases). The V gene lost 4 bases and the J gene lost 0 bases, with 11 bases spanning the gap. The CDR3 is 15 amino acids. Looked up from germline, CDR1 is LNHDA and CDR2 is SQIVND (reference sequence). The CDR3 protein is CASSNRGTSTDTQYF. CDR3 in DNA: TGTGCCAGTAGTAACCGGGGGACTAGCACAGATACGCAGTATTTT.

This chain connects TRBV4-1 to TRBJ1-5; TRBD1 matches at 8 bases. J gave up 6 bases and V 5 bases, and 6 bases lay outside the gene matches. CDR1 MGHRA and CDR2 YSYEKL come from the germline V gene. The CDR3 covers 14 residues. The CDR3 region has the DNA TGCGCCAGCAGCTCGGACAGGGTGAGTCAGCCCCAGCATTTT. Amino acids: CASSSDRVSQPQHF.

V and J are TRBV6-6 and TRBJ2-3; a possible D gene is TRBD1 (6 bases). Deletions cut 0 bases from V and 2 bases from J, with 9 bases between. CDR1 and CDR2 (germline): MNHNY, SVGAGI (reference sequence). CDR3 length: 15 amino acids. CDR3 residues: CASSYSRDTTDTQYF. The CDR3 nucleotides read TGTGCCAGCAGTTACTCGAGGGACACCACAGATACGCAGTATTTT.

This chain links TRBV4-2 with TRBJ1-4; 9 positions match TRBD1. J lost 0 bases, V lost 4 bases, and 3 bases had no gene match. Germline V gene lookup returns CDR1 LGHNA and CDR2 YNFKEQ. CDR3 size: 16 residues. CDR3 sequence reads: CASSPGQGTTNEKLFF. For the CDR3, the DNA is TGTGCCAGCAGCCCGGGACAGGGCACAACTAATGAAAAACTGTTTTTT.

This rearrangement joins TRBV6-1 to TRBJ1-1, with 9 bases aligning to TRBD1. J gave up 10 bases and V 3 bases, and 6 bases lay outside the gene matches. Germline V gives CDR1 MNHNS, CDR2 SASEGT. This CDR3 is 13 amino acids long. The CDR3 sequence is CASSDGTGLRAFF. CDR3 sequence (DNA): TGTGCCAGCAGTGACGGGACAGGGCTACGAGCTTTCTTT.

The chain is built from TRBV4-3 and TRBJ1-6; 11 nucleotides align to TRBD1. The CDR3 runs 16 residues. CDR1 is LGHNA and CDR2 is YSLEER in the germline V gene. Trimming removed 0 bases from V and 9 bases from J; junction bases left unmatched: 4. In DNA form, the CDR3 reads TGCGCCAGCAGCCAAGATAGGACAGGGGGCAGTTCACCCCTCCACTTT. Its translation is CASSQDRTGGSSPLHF.

This chain connects TRBV6-2 or TRBV6-3 to TRBJ2-7; 14 bases line up with TRBD2. Trimming removed 4 bases from V and 7 bases from J; junction bases left unmatched: 6. The CDR3 is 15 residues long. The germline V gene encodes CDR1 MNHEY and CDR2 SVGEGT. Here the CDR3 DNA reads TGTGCCAGCAGTTCCCGACTAGCGGGGGGGCGAGAGCAGTACTTC. It specifies CASSSRLAGGREQYF.